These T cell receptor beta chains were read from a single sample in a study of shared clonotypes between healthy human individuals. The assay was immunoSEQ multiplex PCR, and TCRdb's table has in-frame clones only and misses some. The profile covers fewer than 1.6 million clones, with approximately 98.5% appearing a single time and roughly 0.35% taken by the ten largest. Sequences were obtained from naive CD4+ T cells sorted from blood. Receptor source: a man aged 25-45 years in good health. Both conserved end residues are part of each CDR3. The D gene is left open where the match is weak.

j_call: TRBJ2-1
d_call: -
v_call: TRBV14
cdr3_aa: CASSQDHLIGVNEQFF
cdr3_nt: TGTGCCAGCAGCCAAGACCACCTAATTGGGGTCAATGAGCAGTTCTTC

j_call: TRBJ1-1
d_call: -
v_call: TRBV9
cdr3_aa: CASSVSVNTEAFF
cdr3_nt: TGTGCCAGCAGCGTAAGCGTGAACACTGAAGCTTTCTTT

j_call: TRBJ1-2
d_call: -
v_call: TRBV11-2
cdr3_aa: CASSLDRRNYGYTF
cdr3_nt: TGTGCCAGCAGCTTAGACAGGCGTAACTATGGCTACACCTTC

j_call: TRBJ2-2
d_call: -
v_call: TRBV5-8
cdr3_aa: CASSLDVGLYTGELFF
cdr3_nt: TGTGCCAGCAGCTTGGACGTGGGACTCTACACCGGGGAGCTGTTTTTT

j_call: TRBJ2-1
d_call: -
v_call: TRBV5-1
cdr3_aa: CASSLGLAIHNEQFF
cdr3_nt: TGCGCCAGCAGCTTGGGTCTAGCGATCCACAATGAGCAGTTCTTC

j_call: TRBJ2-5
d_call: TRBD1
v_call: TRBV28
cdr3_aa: CASSPSGTGGVQETQYF
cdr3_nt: TGTGCCAGCAGTCCGTCCGGGACAGGGGGAGTTCAAGAGACCCAGTACTTC

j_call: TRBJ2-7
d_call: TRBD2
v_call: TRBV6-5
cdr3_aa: CASNKAGGYEQYF
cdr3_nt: TGTGCCAGCAATAAAGCGGGAGGGTACGAGCAGTACTTC

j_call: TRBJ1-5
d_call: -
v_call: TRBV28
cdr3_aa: CASSRQPNQPQHF
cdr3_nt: TGTGCCAGCAGTCGACAGCCCAATCAGCCCCAGCATTTT

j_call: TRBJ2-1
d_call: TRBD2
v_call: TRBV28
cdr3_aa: CASRLAGLAGNEQFF
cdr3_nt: TGTGCCAGCAGGCTGGCGGGACTAGCGGGGAATGAGCAGTTCTTC

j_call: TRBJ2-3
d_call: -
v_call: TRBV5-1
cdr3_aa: CASSLEGTDTQYF
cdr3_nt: TGCGCCAGCAGCTTGGAGGGCACAGATACGCAGTATTTT